Listed here are 3 T cell receptor beta chains from one sample, sequenced in a study of blood T cells in healthy people across ages. The second PCR ran roughly 6 to 11 cycles with a sample-barcoded 5' primer and J-beta primers. Each CDR3 protein is one row after TCRdb ran MiXCR on the 5' RACE reads. The table records 600,000 to 1,000,000 distinct CDR3 sequences, 25% of them present only once. These data were also filed under a second study, of T cells of mothers and their children.

Sequencing was performed on blood. These receptor sequences come from a boy under 18 in good health.

This clonotype was seen ten or more times. V usage is TRBV29-1 and J usage is TRBJ2-5; maybe TRBD1 (6 bases). The CDR3 has 11 residues. V lost 4 bases, J lost 5 bases, and 8 bases lay in between. Per the germline V gene, CDR1 is SQVTM and CDR2 is ANQGSEA. CDR3 protein: CSVGQGETQYF. CDR3 nucleotide sequence: TGCAGCGTTGGCCAGGGGGAGACCCAGTACTTC. Variable domain in full (rest from reference TRBV29-1 and TRBJ2-5): SAVISQKPSRDICQRGTSLTIQCQVDSQVTMMFWYRQQPGQSLTLIATANQGSEATYESGFVIDKFPISRPNLTFSTLTVSNMSPEDSSIYLCSVGQGETQYFGPGTRLLVL.

This chain joins TRBV9 and TRBJ2-1; weak D call: TRBD2 (5 bases). From germline, CDR1 is SGDLS and CDR2 YYNGEE. The CDR3 contains 17 residues. With 0 bases removed from V and 4 bases from J, the gap between germline ends came to 17 bases. The CDR3 sequence: CASSVVPTRPLYNEQFF. The CDR3 nucleotides read TGTGCCAGCAGCGTAGTCCCCACTAGGCCCCTTTACAATGAGCAGTTCTTC.

This clonotype came up a few times. The J gene is TRBJ2-7, the V gene TRBV5-5, with D uncertain. This CDR3 has 14 residues. V was clipped by 5 bases and J by 0 bases, with 12 bases between them. CDR1 SGHKS and CDR2 YYEKEE come from the germline V gene (reference sequence). Here the CDR3 DNA reads TGTGCCAGCAGTCCCTTAACCTACTCCTACGAGCAGTACTTC. Its translation: CASSPLTYSYEQYF.